Listed here are 13 T cell receptor beta chains from one sample, sequenced in a study of human T cells and chemical hapten exposure. The time point is: patch test 1, 2 weeks after DPC sensitization. Treatment given: therapeutic diphenylcyclopropenone sensitization with weekly scalp DPC. Each CDR3 protein is one row after TCRdb ran MiXCR on the RACE reads. The table has some 340,000 distinct CDR3 sequences, around 6.9% seen once. The specimen was whole blood, collected in connection with sensitization to the hapten diphenylcyclopropenone (DPC). Receptors originate from a woman in her late teens or twenties with alopecia areata. Some clones in this sample may be carry-over from other donors' samples.

This clonotype came up a few times. V and J are TRBV4-3 and TRBJ2-7, with TRBD2 identical over 7 bases. The trim removed 0 bases at V and 3 bases at J, leaving 5 bases unmatched. There are 15 residues in the CDR3. Germline V lookup: CDR1 LGHNA, CDR2 YSLEER. The CDR3 DNA reads as TGCGCCAGCAGCCAAGATTATGGGACTATCTACGAGCAGTACTTC. Translating it yields CASSQDYGTIYEQYF.

This clonotype was picked up a small number of times. The chain combines TRBV11-2 with TRBJ2-7; the D gene is possibly TRBD1 (6 bases). This CDR3 comprises 15 residues. Germline V gene sequence: CDR1 SGHAT, CDR2 FQNNGV. V lost 2 bases to trimming and J lost 1 base, with 12 bases between them. The CDR3 DNA reads TGTGCCAGCAGCTTAACCGGGACAATGTCCTACGAGCAGTACTTC. Encoded protein: CASSLTGTMSYEQYF.

The chain couples TRBV27 to TRBJ1-1, with D perhaps TRBD1 (6 bases). Germline CDR1 MNHEY, CDR2 SMNVEV (reference sequence). Trimming took 4 bases from V and 1 from J, leaving 10 bases between them. The CDR3 length is 14 residues. In DNA form, the CDR3 reads TGTGCCAGCAGTTACAGGGAACGGAACACTGAAGCTTTCTTT. Protein: CASSYRERNTEAFF.

This chain uses TRBV7-9 with TRBJ2-7, with D hard to call. Germline CDR1 SEHNR, CDR2 FQNEAQ (reference sequence). This CDR3 has 14 amino acids. The V end lost 1 base, the J end lost 1 base, and 8 bases lay between the germline ends. Written as DNA, the CDR3 is TGTGCCAGCAGCTTAGACTTGGAGTCCTACGAGCAGTACTTC. It yields the protein CASSLDLESYEQYF.

This clonotype was seen many times. This rearrangement joins TRBV10-3 to TRBJ2-3; 8 bases fit TRBD2. This CDR3 spans 15 amino acids. The germline V gene has CDR1 ENHRY and CDR2 SYGVKD. Unmatched junction bases numbered 11, after V lost 6 bases and J lost 6 bases. This CDR3 reads CAISGGELVSDTQYF. CDR3 DNA: TGTGCCATCAGCGGGGGGGAACTAGTTTCCGATACGCAGTATTTT.

The table lists this clonotype with a few counts. The gene calls are TRBV4-1 and TRBJ2-1, with 9 bases aligning to TRBD1. The junction had 4 bases not matched to a gene; V was cut back by 1 base and J by 3 bases. CDR1 and CDR2 (germline): MGHRA, YSYEKL. The CDR3 runs to 16 residues. DNA for the CDR3: TGCGCCAGCAGCCAAGCCGGACAGGGGCACTACAATGAGCAGTTCTTC. It translates to CASSQAGQGHYNEQFF.

This clonotype was observed at least ten times. The chain employs TRBV5-5 and TRBJ1-1; D not resolved. The V gene lost 1 base and the J gene lost 3 bases, with 10 bases spanning the gap. Germline CDR1 reads SGHKS; CDR2 reads YYEKEE (reference sequence). CDR3 length: 14 amino acids. The CDR3 spells CASSLMGADTEAFF. For the CDR3, the DNA is TGTGCCAGCAGCTTGATGGGAGCAGACACTGAAGCTTTCTTT.

The chain is built from TRBV5-1 and TRBJ2-5; a weak D match, TRBD1 (6 bases). V shed 1 base and J shed 1 base, with 11 bases lying between them. CDR1 is SGHRS and CDR2 is YFSETQ in the germline V gene. The CDR3 length is 15 residues. Here the CDR3 DNA reads TGCGCCAGCAGCTTGCTCGGGACATCCCAAGAGACCCAGTACTTC. This translates into CASSLLGTSQETQYF.

This clonotype was recorded a few times. The V call is TRBV5-1, the J call TRBJ1-2; D uncertain. The germline V and J ends were trimmed by 4 bases and 7 bases, with 11 bases remaining between them. The CDR3 runs to 12 residues. Germline values: CDR1 SGHRS, CDR2 YFSETQ. Here the CDR3 reads CASSPEDFGYTF. The CDR3 nucleotides read TGCGCCAGCAGCCCGGAAGATTTTGGCTACACCTTC.

The genes are TRBV4-3 and TRBJ2-5; D call uncertain. The CDR3 extends over 13 amino acids. V was trimmed by 5 bases and J by 6 bases, leaving 13 bases between them. Germline V CDR1 and CDR2: LGHNA, YSLEER. This chain's CDR3 is CASSTTSRKTQYF. The CDR3 DNA is TGCGCCAGCAGCACCACTTCGCGTAAGACCCAGTACTTC.

This clonotype was observed at least ten times. The gene calls are TRBV6-5 and TRBJ1-1; D is uncertain. This CDR3 is built from 14 residues. CDR1 and CDR2 (germline): MNHEY, SVGAGI. Trimming stripped 5 bases from V and 1 base from J, with 11 bases between. The CDR3 DNA sequence: TGTGCCAGCAGTACACTTGGGCCGAACACTGAAGCTTTCTTT. Residues: CASSTLGPNTEAFF.

The rearrangement uses TRBV5-1 and TRBJ1-2; tentative D call: TRBD1 (5 bases). With 3 bases removed from V and 4 bases from J, the gap between germline ends came to 10 bases. CDR1 SGHRS and CDR2 YFSETQ come from the germline V gene. The CDR3 is 13 amino acids. CDR3 DNA sequence: TGCGCCAGCAGCTGGGACGGGCTCTATGGCTACACCTTC. Protein: CASSWDGLYGYTF.

This sequence joins TRBV11-1 and TRBJ2-3, with D possibly being TRBD1 (5 bases). Looked up from germline, CDR1 is SGHAT and CDR2 is FQDESV (reference sequence). This CDR3 spans 13 amino acids. Trimming removed 4 bases from V and 6 bases from J, with 11 bases in between. The CDR3 coding sequence is TGTGCCAGCAGCTCCCCAGGGTCCGATACGCAGTATTTT. This encodes CASSSPGSDTQYF.